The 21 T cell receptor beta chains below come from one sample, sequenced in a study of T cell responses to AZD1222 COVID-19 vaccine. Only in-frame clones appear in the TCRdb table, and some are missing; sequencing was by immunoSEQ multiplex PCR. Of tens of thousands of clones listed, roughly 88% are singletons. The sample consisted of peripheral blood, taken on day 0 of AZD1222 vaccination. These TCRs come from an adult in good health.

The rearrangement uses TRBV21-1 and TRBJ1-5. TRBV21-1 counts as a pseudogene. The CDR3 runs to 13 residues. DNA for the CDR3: TGTGCCAGCGAGCATAACCGCAATCAGCCCCAGCATTTT. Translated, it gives CASEHNRNQPQHF.

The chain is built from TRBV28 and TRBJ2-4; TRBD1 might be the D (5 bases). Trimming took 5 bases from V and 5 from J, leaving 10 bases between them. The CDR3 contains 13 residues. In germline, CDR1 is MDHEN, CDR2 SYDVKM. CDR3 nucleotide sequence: TGTGCCAGCAGTCTCTTGACAGAAAACATTCAGTACTTC. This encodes CASSLLTENIQYF.

The CDR3, as DNA: TGCGCCAGCAGCTTTGGGACAGAACAAGAGACCCAGTACTTC. This translates into CASSFGTEQETQYF. This rearrangement joins TRBV5-1 to TRBJ2-5, with 7 bases aligning to TRBD1. The CDR3 runs to 14 residues. J lost 2 bases, V lost 2 bases, and 3 bases had no gene match. Germline V CDR1 and CDR2: SGHRS, YFSETQ.

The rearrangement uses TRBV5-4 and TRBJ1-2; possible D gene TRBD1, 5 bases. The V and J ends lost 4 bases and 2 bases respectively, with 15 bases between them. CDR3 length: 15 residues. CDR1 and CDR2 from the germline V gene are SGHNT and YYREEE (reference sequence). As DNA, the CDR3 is TGTGCCAGCAGCGTAGGGGTTACAGAGAACTATGGCTACACCTTC. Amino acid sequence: CASSVGVTENYGYTF.

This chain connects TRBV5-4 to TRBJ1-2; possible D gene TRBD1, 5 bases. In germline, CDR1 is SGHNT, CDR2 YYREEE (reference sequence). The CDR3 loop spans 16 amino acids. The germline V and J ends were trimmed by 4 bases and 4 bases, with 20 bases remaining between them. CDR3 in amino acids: CASSEPRAGTAYGYTF. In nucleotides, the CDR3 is TGTGCCAGCAGCGAACCGCGAGCCGGGACGGCCTATGGCTACACCTTC.

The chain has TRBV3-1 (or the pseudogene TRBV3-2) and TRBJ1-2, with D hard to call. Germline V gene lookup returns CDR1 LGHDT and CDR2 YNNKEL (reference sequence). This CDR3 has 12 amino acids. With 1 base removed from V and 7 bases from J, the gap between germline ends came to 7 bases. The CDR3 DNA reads TGTGCCAGCAGCCAAGTTTCGGGTGGCTACACCTTC. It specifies CASSQVSGGYTF.

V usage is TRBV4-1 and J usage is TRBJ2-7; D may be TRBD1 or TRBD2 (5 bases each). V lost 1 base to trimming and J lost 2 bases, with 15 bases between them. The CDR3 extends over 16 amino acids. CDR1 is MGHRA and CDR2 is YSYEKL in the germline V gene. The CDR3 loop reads CASSQGTGTGTYEQYF. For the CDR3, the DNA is TGCGCCAGCAGCCAAGGAACCGGGACGGGGACCTACGAGCAGTACTTC.

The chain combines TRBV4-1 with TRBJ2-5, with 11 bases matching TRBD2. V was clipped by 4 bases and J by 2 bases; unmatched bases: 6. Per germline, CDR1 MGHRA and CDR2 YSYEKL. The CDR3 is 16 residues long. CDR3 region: CASSPTSGTIQETQYF. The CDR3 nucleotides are TGCGCCAGCAGCCCGACTAGCGGGACTATACAAGAGACCCAGTACTTC.

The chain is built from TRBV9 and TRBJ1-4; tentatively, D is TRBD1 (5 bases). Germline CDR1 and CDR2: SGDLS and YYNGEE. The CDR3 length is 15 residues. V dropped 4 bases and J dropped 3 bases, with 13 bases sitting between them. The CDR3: CASSREGTSNEKLFF. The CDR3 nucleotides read TGTGCCAGCAGCCGGGAGGGGACCTCTAATGAAAAACTGTTTTTT.

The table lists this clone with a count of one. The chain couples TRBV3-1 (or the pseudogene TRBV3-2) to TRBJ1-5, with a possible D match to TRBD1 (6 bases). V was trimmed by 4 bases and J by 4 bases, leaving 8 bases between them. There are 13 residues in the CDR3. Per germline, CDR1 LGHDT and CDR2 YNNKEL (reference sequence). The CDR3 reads CASSRRGNQPQHF. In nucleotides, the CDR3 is TGTGCCAGCAGCCGCAGGGGAAATCAGCCCCAGCATTTT.

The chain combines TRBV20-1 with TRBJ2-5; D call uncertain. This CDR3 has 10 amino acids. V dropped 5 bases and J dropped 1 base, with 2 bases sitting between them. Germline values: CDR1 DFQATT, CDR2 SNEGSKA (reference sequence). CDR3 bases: TGCAGTGCTCCCCAAGAGACCCAGTACTTC. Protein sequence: CSAPQETQYF.

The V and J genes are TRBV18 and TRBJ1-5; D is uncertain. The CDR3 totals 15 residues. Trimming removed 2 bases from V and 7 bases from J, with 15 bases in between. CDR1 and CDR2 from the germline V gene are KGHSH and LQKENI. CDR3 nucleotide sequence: TGTGCCAGCTCACCAGACGGGAAGGTCAGGCAGCCCCAGCATTTT. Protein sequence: CASSPDGKVRQPQHF.

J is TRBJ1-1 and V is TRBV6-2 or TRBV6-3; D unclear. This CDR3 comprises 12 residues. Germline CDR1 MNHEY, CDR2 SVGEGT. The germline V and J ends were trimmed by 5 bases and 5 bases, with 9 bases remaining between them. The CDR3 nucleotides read TGTGCCAGCAGTGGCTCGTGGACTGAAGCTTTCTTT. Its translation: CASSGSWTEAFF.

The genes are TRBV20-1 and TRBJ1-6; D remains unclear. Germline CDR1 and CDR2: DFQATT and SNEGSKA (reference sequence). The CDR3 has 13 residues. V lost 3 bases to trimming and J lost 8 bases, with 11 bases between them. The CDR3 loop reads CSASWAEDSPLHF. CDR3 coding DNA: TGCAGTGCTAGTTGGGCAGAGGATTCACCCCTCCACTTT.

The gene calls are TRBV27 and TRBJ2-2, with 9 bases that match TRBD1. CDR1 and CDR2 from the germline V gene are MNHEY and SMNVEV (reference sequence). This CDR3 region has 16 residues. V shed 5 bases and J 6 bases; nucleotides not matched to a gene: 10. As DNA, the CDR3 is TGTGCCAGCAGTCGACCGGGACAGGGTCGCGCCGGGGAGCTGTTTTTT. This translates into CASSRPGQGRAGELFF.

As DNA, the CDR3 is TGTGCCAGCAGCTTAGTTGGGACGGATCTTGGTGGCTACACCTTC. Encoded protein: CASSLVGTDLGGYTF. The rearrangement uses TRBV7-9 and TRBJ1-2; D is possibly TRBD1 (5 bases). V lost 1 base, J lost 7 bases, and 16 bases lay in between. CDR1 SEHNR and CDR2 FQNEAQ come from the germline V gene (reference sequence). The CDR3 sequence is 15 residues long.

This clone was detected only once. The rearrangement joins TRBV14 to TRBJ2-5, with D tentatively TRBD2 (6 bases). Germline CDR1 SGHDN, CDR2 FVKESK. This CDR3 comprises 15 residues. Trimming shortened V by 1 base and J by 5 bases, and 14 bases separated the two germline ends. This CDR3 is CASSQGGTPVETQYF. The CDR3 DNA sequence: TGTGCCAGCAGCCAAGGCGGGACCCCCGTGGAGACCCAGTACTTC.

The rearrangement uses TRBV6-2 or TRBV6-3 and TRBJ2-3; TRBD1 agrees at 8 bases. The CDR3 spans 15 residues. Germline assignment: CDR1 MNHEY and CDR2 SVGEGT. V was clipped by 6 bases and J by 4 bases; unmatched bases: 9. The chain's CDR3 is CASSTRQGTADTQYF. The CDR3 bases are TGTGCCAGCAGCACAAGACAGGGGACGGCAGATACGCAGTATTTT.

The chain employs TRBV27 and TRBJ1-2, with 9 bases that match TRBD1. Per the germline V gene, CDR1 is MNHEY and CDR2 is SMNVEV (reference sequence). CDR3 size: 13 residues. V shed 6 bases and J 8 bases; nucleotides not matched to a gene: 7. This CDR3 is CASRWTGEAGYTF. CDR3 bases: TGTGCCAGCAGGTGGACAGGGGAGGCGGGCTACACCTTC.

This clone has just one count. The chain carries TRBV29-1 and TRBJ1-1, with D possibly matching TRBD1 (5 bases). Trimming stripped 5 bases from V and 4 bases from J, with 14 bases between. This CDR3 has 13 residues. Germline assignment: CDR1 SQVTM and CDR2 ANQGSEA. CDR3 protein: CSVRGGMGTEAFF. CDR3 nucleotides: TGCAGCGTTAGGGGTGGGATGGGCACTGAAGCTTTCTTT.

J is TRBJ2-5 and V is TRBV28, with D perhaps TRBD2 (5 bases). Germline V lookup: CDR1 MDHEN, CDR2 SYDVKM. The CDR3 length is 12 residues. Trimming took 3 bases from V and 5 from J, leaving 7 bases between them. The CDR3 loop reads CASSLRRETQYF. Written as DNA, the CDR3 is TGTGCCAGCAGTTTGCGGAGGGAGACCCAGTACTTC.